A selection of T cell receptor beta chains follows, all from one sample in a study of beta chain features in type 1 diabetes. Profiling relied on immunoSEQ multiplex PCR, and the TCRdb table lists in-frame clones only, not all of them. The sample holds 240,000 or so clones, 25% to 30% seen once. Sequenced sample: central memory CD4+ T cells from blood. The receptor set was obtained from a man aged 25-45 years in good health. Each CDR3 is given with its conserved first and last residue. Each record gives: D gene, clone size, V gene, J gene, CDR3 protein, CDR3 DNA. The D gene is left open where the match is weak. Not all rows give a size; the values are once, few, many and, for expanded clones, a class.

d_call: NA; clone_size: NA; v_call: TRBV5-1; j_call: TRBJ2-5; cdr3_aa: CASSLGTPQETQYF; cdr3_nt: TGCGCCAGCAGCCTCGGGACACCACAAGAGACCCAGTACTTC
d_call: NA; clone_size: NA; v_call: TRBV7-8; j_call: TRBJ1-4; cdr3_aa: CASSLDGATNEKLFF; cdr3_nt: TGTGCCAGCAGCCTCGACGGAGCAACTAATGAAAAACTGTTTTTT
d_call: NA; clone_size: few; v_call: TRBV9; j_call: TRBJ2-1; cdr3_aa: CASSVVGGPLDEQFF; cdr3_nt: TGTGCCAGCAGCGTAGTGGGGGGCCCTCTGGATGAGCAGTTCTTC
d_call: NA; clone_size: few; v_call: TRBV19; j_call: TRBJ2-3; cdr3_aa: CASLEADTQYF; cdr3_nt: TGTGCCAGCTTAGAAGCGGATACGCAGTATTTT
d_call: TRBD2; clone_size: NA; v_call: TRBV4-3; j_call: TRBJ2-7; cdr3_aa: CASSIAGGFYEQYF; cdr3_nt: TGCGCCAGCAGTATAGCGGGAGGATTCTACGAGCAGTACTTC
d_call: NA; clone_size: NA; v_call: TRBV20-1; j_call: TRBJ1-5; cdr3_aa: CSASPREPQHF; cdr3_nt: TGCAGTGCTAGCCCCAGGGAGCCCCAGCATTTT
d_call: NA; clone_size: NA; v_call: TRBV18; j_call: TRBJ2-5; cdr3_aa: CASSRQETQYF; cdr3_nt: TGTGCCAGCTCACGCCAAGAGACCCAGTACTTC
d_call: NA; clone_size: NA; v_call: TRBV11-1; j_call: TRBJ1-6; cdr3_aa: CASSPGTAGLNSPLHF; cdr3_nt: TGTGCCAGCAGCCCGGGGACGGCGGGACTTAATTCACCCCTCCACTTT
d_call: NA; clone_size: few; v_call: TRBV2; j_call: TRBJ2-1; cdr3_aa: CASSEVGLTYNEQFF; cdr3_nt: TGTGCCAGCAGTGAAGTGGGCTTAACCTACAATGAGCAGTTCTTC
d_call: TRBD2; clone_size: NA; v_call: TRBV7-6; j_call: TRBJ2-1; cdr3_aa: CASSLGTSGGYNEQFF; cdr3_nt: TGTGCCAGCAGCTTAGGGACTAGCGGGGGGTACAATGAGCAGTTCTTC